These 4 T cell receptor beta chains share one sample of origin, sequenced in a study of T-cell memory formation after mild COVID-19. TCRdb processed the 5' RACE reads anew with MiXCR; each CDR3 protein has one entry. The sample records fewer than 350,000 distinct CDR3 sequences, 15% being singletons. The sample comprised PBMCs or a T cell subset sorted from them (not recorded which). These receptors were taken from a man aged 18 to 35 who had mild COVID-19 (a few samples of this study predate the infection). Cell type and time point are not known.

The table lists this clonotype with a few counts. The chain combines TRBV19 with TRBJ2-7; 11 bases align to TRBD2. The CDR3 sequence is 14 residues long. The V gene's germline CDR1 is LNHDA and CDR2 SQIVND (reference sequence). Trimming at V came to 3 bases and at J to 9 bases, leaving 7 bases not matched to a gene. The chain's CDR3 is CASSITSGGLAQYF. CDR3 coding DNA: TGTGCCAGTAGTATCACTAGCGGGGGCCTAGCGCAGTACTTC.

This rearrangement joins TRBV5-1 to TRBJ2-3; perhaps TRBD2 as D (7 bases). The CDR3 spans 15 residues. Between the trimmed V and J ends, which lost 1 base and 5 bases, there was a span of 14 bases. In germline, CDR1 is SGHRS, CDR2 YFSETQ. CDR3 sequence (DNA): TGCGCCAGCAGCTTGAACGCGGGGGCGGGAGATACGCAGTATTTT. As protein: CASSLNAGAGDTQYF.

The chain combines TRBV7-9 with TRBJ1-1, with a tentative D call TRBD1 (6 bases). V lost 5 bases to trimming and J lost 5 bases, with 15 bases between them. CDR1 and CDR2 (germline): SEHNR, FQNEAQ (reference sequence). This CDR3 has 14 amino acids. The CDR3 DNA reads TGTGCCAGCAGCCCCACAGGGCGGAGGACTGAAGCTTTCTTT. Protein product: CASSPTGRRTEAFF.

V is TRBV5-1 and J is TRBJ1-4; possible D gene TRBD1, 6 bases. CDR3 size: 14 residues. Trimming removed 4 bases at V and 4 bases at J, with 11 bases between. The V gene's germline CDR1 is SGHRS and CDR2 YFSETQ. CDR3 DNA sequence: TGCGCCAGCAGCGTACAGGGAAATAATGAAAAACTGTTTTTT. Translating it yields CASSVQGNNEKLFF.